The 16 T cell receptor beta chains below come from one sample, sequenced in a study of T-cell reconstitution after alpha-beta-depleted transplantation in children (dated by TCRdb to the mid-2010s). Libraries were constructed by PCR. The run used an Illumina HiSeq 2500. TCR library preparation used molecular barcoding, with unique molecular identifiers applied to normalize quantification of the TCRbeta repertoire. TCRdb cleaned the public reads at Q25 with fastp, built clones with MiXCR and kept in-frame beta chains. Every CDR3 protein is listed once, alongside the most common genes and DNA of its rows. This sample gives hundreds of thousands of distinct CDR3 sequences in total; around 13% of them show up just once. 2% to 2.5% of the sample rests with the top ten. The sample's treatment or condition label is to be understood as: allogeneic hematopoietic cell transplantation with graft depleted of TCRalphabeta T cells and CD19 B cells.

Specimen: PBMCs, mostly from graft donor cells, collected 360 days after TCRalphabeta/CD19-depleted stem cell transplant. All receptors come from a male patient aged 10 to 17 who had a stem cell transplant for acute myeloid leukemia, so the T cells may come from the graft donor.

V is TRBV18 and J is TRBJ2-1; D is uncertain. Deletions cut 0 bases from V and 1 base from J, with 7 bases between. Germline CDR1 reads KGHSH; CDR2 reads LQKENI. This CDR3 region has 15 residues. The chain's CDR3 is CASSPPFGSYNEQFF. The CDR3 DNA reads TGTGCCAGCTCACCACCGTTCGGGTCCTACAATGAGCAGTTCTTC.

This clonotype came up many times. The CDR3 sequence: CASRRTSGSGSYNEQFF. CDR3 bases: TGTGCCAGCAGGCGGACTAGCGGGAGTGGTTCCTACAATGAGCAGTTCTTC. This sequence joins TRBV7-2 and TRBJ2-1; 13 positions match TRBD2. Germline values: CDR1 SGHTA, CDR2 FQGNSA. The CDR3 loop spans 17 amino acids. After removal of 6 bases from V and 1 base from J, the junction contained 6 bases not matched to a gene.

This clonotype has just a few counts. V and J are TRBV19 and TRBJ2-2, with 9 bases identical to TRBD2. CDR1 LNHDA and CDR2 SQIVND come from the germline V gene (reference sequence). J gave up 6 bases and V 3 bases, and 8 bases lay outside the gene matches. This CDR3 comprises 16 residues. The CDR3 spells CASSIPRLAVAGELFF. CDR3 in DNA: TGTGCCAGTAGTATCCCGAGACTAGCGGTCGCCGGGGAGCTGTTTTTT.

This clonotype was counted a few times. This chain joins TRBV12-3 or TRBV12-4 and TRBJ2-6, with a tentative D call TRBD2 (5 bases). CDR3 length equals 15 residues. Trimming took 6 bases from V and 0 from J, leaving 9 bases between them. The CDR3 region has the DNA TGTGCCAGCAGGACCGGGAACTCTGGGGCCAACGTCCTGACTTTC. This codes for CASRTGNSGANVLTF.

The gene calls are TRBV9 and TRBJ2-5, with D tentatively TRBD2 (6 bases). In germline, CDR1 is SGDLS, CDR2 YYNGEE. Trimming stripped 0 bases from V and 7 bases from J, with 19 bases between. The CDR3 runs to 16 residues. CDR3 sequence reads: CASSVAGGGPPGTQYF. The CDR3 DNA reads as TGTGCCAGCAGCGTAGCTGGAGGAGGGCCCCCAGGGACCCAGTACTTC.

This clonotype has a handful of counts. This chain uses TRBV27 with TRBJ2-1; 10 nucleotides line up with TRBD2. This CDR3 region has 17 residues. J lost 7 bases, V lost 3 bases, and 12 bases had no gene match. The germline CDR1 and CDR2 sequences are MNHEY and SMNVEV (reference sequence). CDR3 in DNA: TGTGCCAGCAGTTTTCCTGCAAGCGGGAGGGCCAGGAATGAGCAGTTCTTC. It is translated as CASSFPASGRARNEQFF.

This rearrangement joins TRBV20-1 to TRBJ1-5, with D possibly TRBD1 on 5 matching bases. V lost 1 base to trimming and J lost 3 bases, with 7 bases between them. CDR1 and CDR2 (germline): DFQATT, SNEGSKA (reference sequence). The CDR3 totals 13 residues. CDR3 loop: CSARGQYNQPQHF. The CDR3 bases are TGCAGTGCTAGAGGACAGTACAATCAGCCCCAGCATTTT.

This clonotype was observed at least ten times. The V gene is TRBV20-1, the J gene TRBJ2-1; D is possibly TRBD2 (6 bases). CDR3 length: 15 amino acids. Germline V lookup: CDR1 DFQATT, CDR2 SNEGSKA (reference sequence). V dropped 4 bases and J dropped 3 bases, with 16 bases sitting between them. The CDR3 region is CSANLWRANYNEQFF. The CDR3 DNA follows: TGCAGTGCTAACCTCTGGAGGGCGAACTACAATGAGCAGTTCTTC.

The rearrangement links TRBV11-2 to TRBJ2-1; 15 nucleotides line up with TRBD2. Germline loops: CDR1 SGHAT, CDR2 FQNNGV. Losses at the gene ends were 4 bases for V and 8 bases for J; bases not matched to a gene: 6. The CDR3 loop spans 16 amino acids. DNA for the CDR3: TGTGCCAGCAGCTCTGGACTAGCGGGAGGGCCGCATGAGCAGTTCTTC. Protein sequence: CASSSGLAGGPHEQFF.

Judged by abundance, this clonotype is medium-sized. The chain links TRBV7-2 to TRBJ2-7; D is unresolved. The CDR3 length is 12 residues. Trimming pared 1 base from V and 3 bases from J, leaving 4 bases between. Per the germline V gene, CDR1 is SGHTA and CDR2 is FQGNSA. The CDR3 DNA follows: TGTGCCAGCAGCTTAGTCGGCTACGAGCAGTACTTC. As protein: CASSLVGYEQYF.

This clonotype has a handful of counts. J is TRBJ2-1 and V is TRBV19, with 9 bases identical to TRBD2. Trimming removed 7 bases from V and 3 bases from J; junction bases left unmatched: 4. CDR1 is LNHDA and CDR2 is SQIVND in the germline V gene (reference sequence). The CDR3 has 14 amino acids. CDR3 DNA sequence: TGTGCCAGTAAAGGACTAGCGCTCTACAATGAGCAGTTCTTC. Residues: CASKGLALYNEQFF.

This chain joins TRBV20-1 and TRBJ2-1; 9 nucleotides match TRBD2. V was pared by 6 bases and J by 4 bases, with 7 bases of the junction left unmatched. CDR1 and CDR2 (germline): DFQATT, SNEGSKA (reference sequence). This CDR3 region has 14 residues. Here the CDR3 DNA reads TGCAGTGCCCTACCGGGACTAGCATACAATGAGCAGTTCTTC. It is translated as CSALPGLAYNEQFF.

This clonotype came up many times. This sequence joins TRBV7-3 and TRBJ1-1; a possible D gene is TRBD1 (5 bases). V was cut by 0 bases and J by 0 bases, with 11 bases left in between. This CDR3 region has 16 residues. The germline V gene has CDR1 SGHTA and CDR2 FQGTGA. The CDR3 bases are TGTGCCAGCAGCTTAACGCCTTGGGGGATGAACACTGAAGCTTTCTTT. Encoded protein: CASSLTPWGMNTEAFF. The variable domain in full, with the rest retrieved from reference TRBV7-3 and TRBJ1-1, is GAGVSQTPSNKVTEKGKYVELRCDPISGHTALYWYRQSLGQGPEFLIYFQGTGAADDSGLPNDRFFAVRPEGSVSTLKIQRTERGDSAVYLCASSLTPWGMNTEAFFGQGTRLTVV.

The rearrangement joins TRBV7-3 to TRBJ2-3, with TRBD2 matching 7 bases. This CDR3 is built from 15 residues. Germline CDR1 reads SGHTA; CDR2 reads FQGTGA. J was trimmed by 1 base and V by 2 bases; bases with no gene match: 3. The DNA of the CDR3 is TGTGCCAGCAGCTTAGGGGGGGTAGGCACAGATACGCAGTATTTT. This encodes CASSLGGVGTDTQYF.

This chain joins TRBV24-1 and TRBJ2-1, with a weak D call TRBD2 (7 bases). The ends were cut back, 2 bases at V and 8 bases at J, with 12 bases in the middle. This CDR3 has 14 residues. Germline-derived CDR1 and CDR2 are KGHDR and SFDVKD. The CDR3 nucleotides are TGTGCCACCAGTGATTGGGGGGGCCTCGATGAGCAGTTCTTC. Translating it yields CATSDWGGLDEQFF.

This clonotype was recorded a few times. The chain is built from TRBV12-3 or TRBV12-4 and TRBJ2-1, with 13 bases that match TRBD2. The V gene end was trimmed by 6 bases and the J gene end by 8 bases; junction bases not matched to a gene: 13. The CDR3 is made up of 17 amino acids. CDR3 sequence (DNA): TGTGCCAGCAGCCCCGGACTAGCGGGAGTCCCAAGGGATGAGCAGTTCTTC. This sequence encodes CASSPGLAGVPRDEQFF.